This record covers a single TCR beta chain. Its antigen is still unknown. Base qualities were left out, and no much larger clone turns up one base away. The CDR3 goes from the cysteine to the phenylalanine over 14 residues. Only the CDR3 region is kept as DNA, spanning 42 bases read in frame from base 1. Trimming takes 5 bases from V and 4 bases from J, and the germline ends sit 15 bases apart. Taken from the germline V gene (reference sequence), the CDR1 and CDR2 loops are DFQATT and SNEGSKA. TCR cDNA was synthesized by 5'RACE template switching, through which a universal primer site and unique molecular identifiers were introduced. Priming for cDNA synthesis came from both the TCR alpha and TCR beta constant segments. Two PCR steps were used to amplify libraries, with sample barcodes and sequencing adapters being added in the second step. Sequencing of the libraries was done on either Illumina HiSeq 2500 (2x100 bp) or NovaSeq (2x150 bp). The study's processing was this. MIGEC handled demultiplexing of reads and collapsing into UMI consensus sequences, while MiXCR performed V(D)J alignment. Using edgeR on replicate PBMC samples, clonotypes were called vaccine-responding if FDR was below 0.01 and the log2 fold change was above 5 up to day 15. Each bulk clonotype was labeled CD4 or CD8 based on which sequenced repertoire, CD4 or CD8, contained the clonotype at higher abundance. Using fastp at Q25 and MiXCR, TCRdb reprocessed the public reads and kept productive beta chains. Merged by CDR3 protein, the rows form single entries marked with the most common genes and DNA. The V and J calls were determined by TCRdb, not by the authors. A total of just under 600,000 distinct CDR3 sequences appear in this sample, roughly 13% of them only once. In total, the top ten clones hold more than 12% of the sample.

The meaning of the sample's treatment or condition label: live attenuated yellow fever vaccine strain. At each blood-draw timepoint, two biological replicates of bulk PBMCs were obtained. A standard Ficoll-Paque protocol was used to isolate PBMCs from peripheral blood. TriZol was used to extract RNA from bulk PBMCs, from CD4 and CD8 fractions, and from dextramer-positive and dextramer-negative fractions. The sample belongs to a study of T cells after yellow fever vaccination (dated by TCRdb to the late 2010s). Turning to the overall study: Libraries from fractions with low cell numbers were prepared with the SMART-Seq v4 Ultra Low Input RNA kit. Bulk TCR alpha and beta repertoires were sequenced longitudinally to track T-cell clones before and after primary and booster YFV17D yellow fever vaccination. Two healthy male donors, one aged 18 to 30 and one aged 30 to 40 years, made up the cohort. Blood was collected at multiple timepoints before and after primary and secondary immunization, and bulk PBMC replicates and cell subsets were isolated.

Results the study describes overall, beyond this receptor: Compared with the primary T-cell response, the secondary T-cell response was faster but weaker, reaching its peak on day 5 rather than on day 15. Because only two donors were included in the study, the extent to which the findings can be generalized is limited. After the booster, most clones that had expanded after primary vaccination were detected again (around 97% of CD4 and around nine tenths of CD8), suggesting broad maintenance of memory. A small fraction of clonotypes appeared in both the CD4 and CD8 compartments, likely as a result of convergent recombination. Because abundant contaminating clonotypes from the bulk population could be contained in FACS-sorted repertoires, computational filtering was required.

The chain employs TRBV20-1 and TRBJ1-3; TRBD1 is a possible D gene, resting on 6 matching bases. The receptor comes from a man aged 25 to 40 who received the YFV17D yellow fever vaccine. The sequences come from PBMCs, collected on the day of the yellow fever booster vaccination. For the CDR3, the sequence is CSAAILGGGNTIYF. The sequenced DNA is TGCAGTGCTGCGATTCTAGGGGGAGGAAACACCATATATTTT.